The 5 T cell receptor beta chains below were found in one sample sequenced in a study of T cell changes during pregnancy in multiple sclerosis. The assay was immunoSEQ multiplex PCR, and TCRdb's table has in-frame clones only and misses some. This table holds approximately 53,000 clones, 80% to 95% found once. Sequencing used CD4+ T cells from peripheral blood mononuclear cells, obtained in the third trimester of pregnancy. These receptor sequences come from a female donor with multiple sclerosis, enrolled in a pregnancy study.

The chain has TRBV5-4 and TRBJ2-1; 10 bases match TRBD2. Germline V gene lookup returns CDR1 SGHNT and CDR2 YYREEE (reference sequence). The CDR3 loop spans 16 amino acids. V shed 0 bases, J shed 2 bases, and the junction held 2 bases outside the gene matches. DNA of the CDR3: TGTGCCAGCAGCTTGGTAGCGGGGGGTCCCTACAATGAGCAGTTCTTC. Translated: CASSLVAGGPYNEQFF. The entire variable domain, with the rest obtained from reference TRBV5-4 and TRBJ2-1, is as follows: ETGVTQSPTHLIKTRGQQVTLRCSSQSGHNTVSWYQQALGQGPQFIFQYYREEENGRGNFPPRFSGLQFPNYSSELNVNALELDDSALYLCASSLVAGGPYNEQFFGPGTRLTVL.

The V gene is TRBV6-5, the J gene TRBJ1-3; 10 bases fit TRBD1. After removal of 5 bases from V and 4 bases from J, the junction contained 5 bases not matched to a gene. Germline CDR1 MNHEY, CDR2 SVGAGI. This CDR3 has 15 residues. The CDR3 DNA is TGTGCCAGCAGTCGACAGGGGGCGAGGGGAAACACCATATATTTT. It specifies CASSRQGARGNTIYF.

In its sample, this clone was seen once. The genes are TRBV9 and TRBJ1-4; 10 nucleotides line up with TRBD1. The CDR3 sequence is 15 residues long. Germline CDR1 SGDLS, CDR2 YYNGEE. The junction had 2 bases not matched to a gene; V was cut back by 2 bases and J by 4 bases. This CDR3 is CASSVGTGVNEKLFF. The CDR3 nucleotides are TGTGCCAGCAGCGTGGGGACAGGGGTTAATGAAAAACTGTTTTTT.

CDR3 bases: TGTGCCTGGAGTGGGGACAGGGTATCCAAAAACATTCAGTACTTC. Protein sequence: CAWSGDRVSKNIQYF. The J gene is TRBJ2-4, the V gene TRBV30; 9 bases match TRBD1. V was pared by 1 base and J by 2 bases, with 3 bases of the junction left unmatched. Germline V CDR1 and CDR2: GTSNPN, SVGIG (reference sequence). The CDR3 is made up of 15 amino acids.

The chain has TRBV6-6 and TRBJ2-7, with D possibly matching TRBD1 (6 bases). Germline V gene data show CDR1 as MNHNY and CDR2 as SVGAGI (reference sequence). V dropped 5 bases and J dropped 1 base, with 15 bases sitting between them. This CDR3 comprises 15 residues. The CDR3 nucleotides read TGTGCCAGCAGTCGGGATTCCAGGGGTTCCTACGAGCAGTACTTC. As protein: CASSRDSRGSYEQYF.